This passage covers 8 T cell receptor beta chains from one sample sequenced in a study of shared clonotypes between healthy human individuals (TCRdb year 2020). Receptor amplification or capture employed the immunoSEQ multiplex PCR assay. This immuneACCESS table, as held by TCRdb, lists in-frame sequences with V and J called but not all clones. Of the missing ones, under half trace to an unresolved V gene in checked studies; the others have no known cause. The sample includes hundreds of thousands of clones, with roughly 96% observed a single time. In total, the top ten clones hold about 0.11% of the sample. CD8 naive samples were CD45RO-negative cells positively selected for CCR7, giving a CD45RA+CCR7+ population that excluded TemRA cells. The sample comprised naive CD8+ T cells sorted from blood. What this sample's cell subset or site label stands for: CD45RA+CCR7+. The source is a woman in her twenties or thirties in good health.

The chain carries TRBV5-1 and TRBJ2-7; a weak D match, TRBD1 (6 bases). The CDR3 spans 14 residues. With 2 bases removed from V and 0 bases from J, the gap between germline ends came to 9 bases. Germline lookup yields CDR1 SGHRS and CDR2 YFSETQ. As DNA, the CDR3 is TGCGCCAGCAGCTTTGGGACAAGCTCCTACGAGCAGTACTTC. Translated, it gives CASSFGTSSYEQYF.

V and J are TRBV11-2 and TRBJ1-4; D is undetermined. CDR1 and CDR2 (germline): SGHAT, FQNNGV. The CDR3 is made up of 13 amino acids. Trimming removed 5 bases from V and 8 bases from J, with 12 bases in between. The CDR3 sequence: CASSPGVVEKLFF. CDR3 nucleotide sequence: TGTGCCAGCAGCCCGGGTGTTGTCGAAAAACTGTTTTTT.

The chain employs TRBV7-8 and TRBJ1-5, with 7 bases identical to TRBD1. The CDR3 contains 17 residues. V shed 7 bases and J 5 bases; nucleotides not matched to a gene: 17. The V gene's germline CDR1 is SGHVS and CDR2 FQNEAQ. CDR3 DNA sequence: TGTGCCAGCACCCTTGCAGGGGGTTTGGGAGTAGATCAGCCCCAGCATTTT. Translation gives CASTLAGGLGVDQPQHF. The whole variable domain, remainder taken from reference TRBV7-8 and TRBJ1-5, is GAGVSQSPRYKVAKRGQDVALRCDPISGHVSLFWYQQALGQGPEFLTYFQNEAQLDKSGLPSDRFFAERPEGSVSTLKIQRTQQEDSAVYLCASTLAGGLGVDQPQHFGDGTRLSIL.

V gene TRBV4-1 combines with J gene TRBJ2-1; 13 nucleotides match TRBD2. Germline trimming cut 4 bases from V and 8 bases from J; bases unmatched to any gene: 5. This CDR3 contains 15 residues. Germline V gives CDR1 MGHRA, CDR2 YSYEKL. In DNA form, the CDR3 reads TGCGCCAGCAGCCCGGGACTAGCGGGAAGGTATGAGCAGTTCTTC. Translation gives CASSPGLAGRYEQFF.

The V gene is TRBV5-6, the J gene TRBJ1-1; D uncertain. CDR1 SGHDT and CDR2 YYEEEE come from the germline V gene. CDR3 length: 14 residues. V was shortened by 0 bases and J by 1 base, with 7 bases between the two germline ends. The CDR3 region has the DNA TGTGCCAGCAGCTTGGACGAGGGGAACACTGAAGCTTTCTTT. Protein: CASSLDEGNTEAFF.

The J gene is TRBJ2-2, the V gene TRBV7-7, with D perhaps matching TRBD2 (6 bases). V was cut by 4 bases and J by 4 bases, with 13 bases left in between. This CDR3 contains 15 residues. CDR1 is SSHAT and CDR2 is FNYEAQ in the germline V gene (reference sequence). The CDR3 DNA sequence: TGTGCCAGCAGCTCTGTTCCCGGGGGCACCGGGGAGCTGTTTTTT. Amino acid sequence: CASSSVPGGTGELFF. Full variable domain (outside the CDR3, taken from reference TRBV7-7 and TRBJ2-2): GAGVSQSPRYKVTKRGQDVTLRCDPISSHATLYWYQQALGQGPEFLTYFNYEAQPDKSGLPSDRFSAERPEGSISTLTIQRTEQRDSAMYRCASSSVPGGTGELFFGEGSRLTVL.

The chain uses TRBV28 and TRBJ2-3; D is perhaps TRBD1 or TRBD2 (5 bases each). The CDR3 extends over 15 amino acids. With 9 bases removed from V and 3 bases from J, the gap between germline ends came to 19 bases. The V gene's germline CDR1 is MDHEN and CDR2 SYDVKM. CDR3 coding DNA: TGTGCCAGTAATCGGATTCCCAGGGAGACAGATACGCAGTATTTT. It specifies CASNRIPRETDTQYF.

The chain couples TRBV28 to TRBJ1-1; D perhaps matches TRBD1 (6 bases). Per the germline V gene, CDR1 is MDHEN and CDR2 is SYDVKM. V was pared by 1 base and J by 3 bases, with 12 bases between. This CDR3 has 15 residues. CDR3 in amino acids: CASSLSGGADTEAFF. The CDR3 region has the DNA TGTGCCAGCAGTTTATCCGGGGGCGCGGACACTGAAGCTTTCTTT.